These T cell receptor beta chains were read from a single sample in a study of cytomegalovirus exposure and HLA in healthy donors. Libraries were prepared by immunoSEQ multiplex PCR; TCRdb keeps only in-frame clonotypes and omits some of them. The table has 110,000 to 150,000 clones, roughly 9.8% seen once. Sequenced material: PBMCs. The receptors originated from a man aged 50 or older in good health and CMV-seronegative. CDR3s include the opening cysteine and the closing phenylalanine or tryptophan. The D gene is left open where the match is weak. Not all rows give a size; the values are once, few, many and, for expanded clones, a class.

V	D	size	J	CDR3	DNA
TRBV6-6	TRBD1	.	TRBJ1-1	CASSTLTGLGTEAFF	TGTGCCAGCAGTACCTTGACAGGGTTAGGCACTGAAGCTTTCTTT
TRBV28	TRBD1	.	TRBJ1-2	CASSLRGQGLDGYTF	TGTGCCAGCAGTTTGCGAGGACAGGGCTTAGATGGCTACACCTTC
TRBV7-2	TRBD1	few	TRBJ1-5	CASSLRTGSNQPQHF	TGTGCCAGCAGCTTAAGGACAGGAAGCAATCAGCCCCAGCATTTT
TRBV11-1	.	many	TRBJ2-7	CASSLREEGEAYEQYF	TGTGCCAGCAGCTTACGGGAGGAGGGGGAGGCCTACGAGCAGTACTTC
TRBV5-1	TRBD2	.	TRBJ2-1	CASSLGLAGGYNEQFF	TGCGCCAGCAGCTTAGGTCTAGCGGGGGGCTACAATGAGCAGTTCTTC
TRBV18	TRBD2	few	TRBJ2-5	CASSPGLPLETQYF	TGTGCCAGCTCACCGGGACTACCTCTGGAGACCCAGTACTTC
TRBV6-5	.	.	TRBJ1-1	CASSYSRGDEAFF	TGTGCCAGCAGTTACTCTCGGGGGGATGAAGCTTTCTTT
TRBV27	.	.	TRBJ2-7	CASRATGVGEQYF	TGTGCCAGCAGGGCCACGGGGGTAGGCGAGCAGTACTTC
TRBV30	.	few	TRBJ2-7	CAWSNREKGEQYF	TGTGCCTGGAGTAATAGGGAGAAGGGCGAGCAGTACTTC
TRBV7-3	TRBD1	.	TRBJ2-3	CASSSGQGTDTQYF	TGTGCCAGCAGCTCCGGACAGGGGACAGATACGCAGTATTTT
TRBV30	TRBD2	few	TRBJ2-7	CAWSREATGTSPPAMREQYF	TGTGCCTGGAGCCGGGAAGCCACCGGGACTAGCCCTCCCGCGATGCGCGAGCAGTACTTC
TRBV6-5	TRBD1	.	TRBJ2-7	CASSWTGATYEQYF	TGTGCCAGCAGTTGGACAGGGGCTACCTACGAGCAGTACTTC
TRBV6-4	TRBD1	few	TRBJ1-4	CASSRDRAPGEKLFF	TGTGCCAGCAGCCGGGACAGGGCCCCGGGTGAAAAACTGTTTTTT
TRBV6-6	TRBD1	.	TRBJ1-1	CASREGTVNTEAFF	TGTGCCAGCAGGGAAGGGACAGTGAACACTGAAGCTTTCTTT
TRBV7-9	.	.	TRBJ1-5	CASSLVGASNQPQHF	TGTGCCAGCAGCTTAGTGGGGGCAAGCAATCAGCCCCAGCATTTT
TRBV28	.	.	TRBJ1-5	CASRRGDATYSNQPQHF	TGTGCCAGCAGGCGGGGCGACGCTACTTATAGCAATCAGCCCCAGCATTTT
TRBV7-3	TRBD1	.	TRBJ2-6	CASSRGTGPYSGANVLTF	TGTGCCAGCAGCAGAGGGACAGGCCCATACTCTGGGGCCAACGTCCTGACTTTC
TRBV5-1	.	.	TRBJ1-2	CASSLDGQNYGYTF	TGCGCCAGCAGCTTGGACGGACAAAACTATGGCTACACCTTC
TRBV5-6	.	few	TRBJ2-3	CASSNYHTDTQYF	TGTGCCAGCAGTAACTACCACACAGATACGCAGTATTTT
TRBV9	TRBD2	.	TRBJ2-7	CASSLGLAGGPAEQYF	TGTGCCAGCAGCCTGGGACTAGCGGGGGGTCCAGCCGAGCAGTACTTC
TRBV5-5	TRBD1	few	TRBJ1-2	CASSLGPRGHDSGYTF	TGTGCCAGCAGCTTGGGGCCCAGGGGGCATGATAGTGGCTACACCTTC
TRBV2	.	few	TRBJ1-5	CASSVQGLLQPQHF	TGTGCCAGCAGTGTGCAGGGACTATTGCAGCCCCAGCATTTT
TRBV18	TRBD1	.	TRBJ2-7	CASSHGDRALNYEQYF	TGTGCCAGCTCACATGGGGACAGGGCGCTCAACTACGAGCAGTACTTC
TRBV4-1	TRBD1	few	TRBJ1-1	CASSQPAATGGTEAFF	TGCGCCAGCAGCCAACCAGCCGCAACAGGGGGCACTGAAGCTTTCTTT
TRBV2	.	.	TRBJ2-6	CASRENSGANVLTF	TGTGCCAGCAGGGAGAACTCTGGGGCCAACGTCCTGACTTTC
TRBV10-1	.	many	TRBJ2-7	CASSQTGEGEQYF	TGCGCCAGCAGTCAGACGGGGGAAGGCGAGCAGTACTTC
TRBV15	.	few	TRBJ1-6	CATSPHRSSYNSPLHF	TGTGCCACCAGCCCCCACAGAAGCTCCTATAATTCACCCCTCCACTTT
TRBV7-9	.	.	TRBJ2-5	CASSLASGAETQYF	TGTGCCAGCAGCTTAGCGTCAGGGGCGGAGACCCAGTACTTC
TRBV5-1	.	.	TRBJ2-3	CASSPPMGGPSTDTQYF	TGCGCCAGCAGCCCCCCGATGGGGGGACCTAGCACAGATACGCAGTATTTT
TRBV7-8	.	few	TRBJ1-6	CASSTGLASPLHF	TGTGCCAGCAGCACAGGGTTGGCTTCACCCCTCCACTTT
TRBV7-9	.	.	TRBJ2-3	CASSLAQLSTDTQYF	TGTGCCAGCAGCTTAGCACAGCTAAGCACAGATACGCAGTATTTT
TRBV6-5	.	.	TRBJ2-5	CASSRTGKETQYF	TGTGCCAGCAGCCGAACAGGGAAAGAGACCCAGTACTTC
TRBV10-1	TRBD2	few	TRBJ2-1	CASSESTSGENEQFF	TGCGCCAGCAGTGAGTCTACTAGCGGGGAAAATGAGCAGTTCTTC
TRBV23-1	TRBD2	.	TRBJ2-7	CARLGTIYEQYF	TGCGCCAGGCTTGGGACTATCTACGAGCAGTACTTC
TRBV11-2	.	few	TRBJ2-3	CASSIAADTQYF	TGTGCCAGCAGCATAGCGGCAGATACGCAGTATTTT
TRBV5-1	.	.	TRBJ1-3	CASSSSPPAGRNTIYF	TGCGCCAGCAGCTCTAGTCCCCCGGCAGGGAGAAACACCATATATTTT
TRBV6-5	.	few	TRBJ2-7	CASSPVSPDEQYF	TGTGCCAGCAGTCCAGTCTCTCCCGACGAGCAGTACTTC
TRBV5-6	.	.	TRBJ2-3	CASSSTDTQYF	TGTGCCAGCAGCTCTACAGATACGCAGTATTTT
TRBV5-1	TRBD1	.	TRBJ2-5	CASSGGTGAYLTETQYF	TGCGCCAGCAGCGGGGGGACAGGGGCGTACCTAACGGAGACCCAGTACTTC
TRBV29-1	TRBD2	few	TRBJ2-7	CSVGVAGSSYEQYF	TGCAGCGTTGGGGTAGCGGGGAGCTCCTACGAGCAGTACTTC
TRBV2	.	few	TRBJ2-3	CASSVSFTDTQYF	TGTGCCAGCAGTGTGAGTTTCACAGATACGCAGTATTTT
TRBV20-1	.	few	TRBJ1-2	CSDDRGDGYTF	TGCAGCGACGACCGGGGGGATGGCTACACCTTC
TRBV5-5	.	few	TRBJ2-3	CASSPPGFPRTDTQYF	TGTGCCAGCAGCCCGCCGGGATTCCCGCGTACAGATACGCAGTATTTT
TRBV2	TRBD2	few	TRBJ2-5	CASSEALASGETQYF	TGTGCCAGCAGTGAAGCGCTGGCTAGCGGTGAGACCCAGTACTTC
TRBV9	TRBD2	.	TRBJ2-7	CASSPRGGIAYEQYF	TGTGCCAGCAGCCCCCGGGGGGGCATAGCCTACGAGCAGTACTTC
TRBV9	.	few	TRBJ1-1	CASSVGFEGAEAFF	TGTGCCAGCAGCGTAGGGTTTGAGGGGGCTGAAGCTTTCTTT
TRBV29-1	TRBD2	.	TRBJ2-3	CSVAGTRDYTDTQYF	TGCAGCGTTGCCGGGACTAGAGATTACACAGATACGCAGTATTTT
TRBV2	TRBD2	.	TRBJ2-5	CASSEFREGETQYF	TGTGCCAGCAGTGAATTTCGGGAGGGGGAGACCCAGTACTTC
TRBV2	.	few	TRBJ2-2	CASSEEGVGTGELFF	TGTGCCAGCAGTGAGGAAGGGGTAGGCACCGGGGAGCTGTTTTTT
TRBV21-1	.	.	TRBJ2-1	CASSSPREQFF	TGTGCCAGCAGCTCTCCCCGGGAGCAGTTCTTC
TRBV5-4	TRBD1	.	TRBJ1-1	CASSLGAGTVNTEAFF	TGTGCCAGCAGCTTGGGGGCCGGGACAGTGAACACTGAAGCTTTCTTT
TRBV5-1	TRBD2	.	TRBJ2-1	CASSPLGLAGGIEQFF	TGCGCCAGCAGCCCGCTAGGGCTAGCGGGAGGTATTGAGCAGTTCTTC
TRBV10-2	.	many	TRBJ2-5	CASSEVLRTAPQETQYF	TGCGCCAGCAGCGAGGTGCTAAGGACAGCCCCTCAAGAGACCCAGTACTTC
TRBV5-4	TRBD1	.	TRBJ1-1	CASSLRQGSEAFF	TGTGCCAGCAGCTTGAGACAGGGGAGTGAAGCTTTCTTT